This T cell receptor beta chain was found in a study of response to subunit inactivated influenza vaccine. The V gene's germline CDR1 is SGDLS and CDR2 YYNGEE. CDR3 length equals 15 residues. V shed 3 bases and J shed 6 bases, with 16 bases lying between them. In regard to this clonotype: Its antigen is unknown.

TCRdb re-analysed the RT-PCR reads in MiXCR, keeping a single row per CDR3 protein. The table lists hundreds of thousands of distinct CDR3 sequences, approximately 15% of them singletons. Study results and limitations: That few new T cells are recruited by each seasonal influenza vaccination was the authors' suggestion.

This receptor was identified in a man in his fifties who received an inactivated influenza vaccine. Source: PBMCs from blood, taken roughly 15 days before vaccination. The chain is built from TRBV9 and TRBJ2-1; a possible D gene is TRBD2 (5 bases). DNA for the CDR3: TGTGCCAGCAGCGAAACCGGGAATGGAGGCAATGAGCAGTTCTTC. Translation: CASSETGNGGNEQFF.